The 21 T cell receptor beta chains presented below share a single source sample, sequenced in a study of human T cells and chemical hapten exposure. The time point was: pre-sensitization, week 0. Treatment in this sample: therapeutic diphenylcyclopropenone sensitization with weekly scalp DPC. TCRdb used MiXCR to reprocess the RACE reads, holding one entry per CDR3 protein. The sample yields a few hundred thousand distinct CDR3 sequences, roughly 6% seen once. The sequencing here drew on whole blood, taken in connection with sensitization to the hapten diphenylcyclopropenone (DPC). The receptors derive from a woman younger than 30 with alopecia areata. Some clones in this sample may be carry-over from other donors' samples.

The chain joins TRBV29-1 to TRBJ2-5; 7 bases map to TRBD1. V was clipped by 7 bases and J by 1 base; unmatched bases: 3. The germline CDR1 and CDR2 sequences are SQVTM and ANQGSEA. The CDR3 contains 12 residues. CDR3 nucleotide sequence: TGCAGCGCTGGACAGGCCCAAGAGACCCAGTACTTC. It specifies CSAGQAQETQYF.

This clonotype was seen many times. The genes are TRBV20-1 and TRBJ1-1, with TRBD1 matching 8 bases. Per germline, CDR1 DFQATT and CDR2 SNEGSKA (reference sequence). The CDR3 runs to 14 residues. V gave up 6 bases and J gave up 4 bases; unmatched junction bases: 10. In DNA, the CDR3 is TGCAGTGCCGTCCGGGACAGGCCGCGCACTGAAGCTTTCTTT. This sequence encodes CSAVRDRPRTEAFF.

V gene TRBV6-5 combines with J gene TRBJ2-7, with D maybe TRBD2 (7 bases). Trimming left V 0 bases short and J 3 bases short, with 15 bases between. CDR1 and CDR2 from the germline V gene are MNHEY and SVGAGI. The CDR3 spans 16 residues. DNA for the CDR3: TGTGCCAGCAGTTACTCGCGCGGGGGCGCCAACTACGAGCAGTACTTC. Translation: CASSYSRGGANYEQYF.

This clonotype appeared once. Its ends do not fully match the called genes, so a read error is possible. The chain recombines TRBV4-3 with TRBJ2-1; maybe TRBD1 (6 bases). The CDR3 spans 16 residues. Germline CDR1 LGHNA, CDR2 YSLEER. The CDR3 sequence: CASSQGARGAYKEQFF. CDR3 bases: TGCGCCAGCAGCCAAGGAGCCAGGGGCGCCTACAAAGAGCAGTTCTTC.

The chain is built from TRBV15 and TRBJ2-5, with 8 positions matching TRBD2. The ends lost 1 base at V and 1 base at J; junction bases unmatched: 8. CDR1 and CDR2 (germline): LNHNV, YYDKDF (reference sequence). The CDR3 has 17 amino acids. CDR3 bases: TGTGCCACCAGCAGAGTAGATAGCGGGGAGTTCCAAGAGACCCAGTACTTC. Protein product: CATSRVDSGEFQETQYF.

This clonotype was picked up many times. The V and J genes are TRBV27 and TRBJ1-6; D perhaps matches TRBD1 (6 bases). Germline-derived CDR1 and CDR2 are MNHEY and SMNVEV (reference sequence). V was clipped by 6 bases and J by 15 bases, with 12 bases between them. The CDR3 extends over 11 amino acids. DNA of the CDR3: TGTGCCAGCAGGTCACAGGGAATCCTCCACTTT. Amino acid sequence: CASRSQGILHF.

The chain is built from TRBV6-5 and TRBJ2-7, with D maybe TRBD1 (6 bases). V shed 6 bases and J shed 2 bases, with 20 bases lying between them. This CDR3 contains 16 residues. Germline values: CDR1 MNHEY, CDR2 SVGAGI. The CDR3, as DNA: TGTGCCAGCAGCCAGGACAGCCAATTTATCCCCTACGAGCAGTACTTC. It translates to CASSQDSQFIPYEQYF.

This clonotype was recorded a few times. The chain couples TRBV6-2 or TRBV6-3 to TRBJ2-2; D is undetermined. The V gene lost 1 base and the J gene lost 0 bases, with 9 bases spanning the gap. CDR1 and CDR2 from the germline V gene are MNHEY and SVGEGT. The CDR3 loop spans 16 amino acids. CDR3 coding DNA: TGTGCCAGCAGTTACTTTCGTCCTTCGAACACCGGGGAGCTGTTTTTT. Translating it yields CASSYFRPSNTGELFF.

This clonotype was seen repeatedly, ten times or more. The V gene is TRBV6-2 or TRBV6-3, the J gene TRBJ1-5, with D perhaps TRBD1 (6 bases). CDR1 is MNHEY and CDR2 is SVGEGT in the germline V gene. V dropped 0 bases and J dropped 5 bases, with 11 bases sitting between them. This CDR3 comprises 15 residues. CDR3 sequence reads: CASSYSGDNHQPQHF. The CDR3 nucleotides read TGTGCCAGCAGTTACTCAGGGGACAACCATCAGCCCCAGCATTTT.

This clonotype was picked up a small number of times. CDR3 amino acids: CASSKGQGDQPQHF. The CDR3 DNA reads as TGTGCCAGCAGTAAAGGACAGGGCGATCAGCCCCAGCATTTT. The chain has TRBV2 and TRBJ1-5, with 8 bases identical to TRBD1. The CDR3 contains 14 residues. After removal of 5 bases from V and 5 bases from J, the junction contained 5 bases not matched to a gene. Germline values: CDR1 SNHLY, CDR2 FYNNEI.

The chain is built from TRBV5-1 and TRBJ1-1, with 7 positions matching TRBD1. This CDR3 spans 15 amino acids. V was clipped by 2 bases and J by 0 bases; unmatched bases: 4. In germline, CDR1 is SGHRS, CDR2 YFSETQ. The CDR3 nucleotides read TGCGCCAGCAGCTTAGAAGGACAGGTGAACACTGAAGCTTTCTTT. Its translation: CASSLEGQVNTEAFF.

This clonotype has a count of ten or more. CDR3: CASSHDSYEQYF. The CDR3 coding sequence is TGTGCCAGCAGCCATGACTCCTACGAGCAGTACTTC. The rearrangement uses TRBV11-3 and TRBJ2-7; no clear D. Germline values: CDR1 SGHNT, CDR2 YENEEA. The CDR3 extends over 12 amino acids. The V gene lost 5 bases and the J gene lost 0 bases, with 5 bases spanning the gap.

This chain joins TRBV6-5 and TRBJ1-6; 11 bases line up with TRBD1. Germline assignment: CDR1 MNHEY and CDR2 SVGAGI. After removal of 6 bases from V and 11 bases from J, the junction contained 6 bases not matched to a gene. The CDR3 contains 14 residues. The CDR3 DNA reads TGTGCCAGCAGCCGGGGACAGGGGGAACCACCCCTCCACTTT. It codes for CASSRGQGEPPLHF.

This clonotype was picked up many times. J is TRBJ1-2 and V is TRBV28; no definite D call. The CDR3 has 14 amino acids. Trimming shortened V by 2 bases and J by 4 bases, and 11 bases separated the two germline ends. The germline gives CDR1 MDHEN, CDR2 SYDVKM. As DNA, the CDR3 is TGTGCCAGCAGTTTACCAGCCACTAGCTATGGCTACACCTTC. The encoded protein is CASSLPATSYGYTF.

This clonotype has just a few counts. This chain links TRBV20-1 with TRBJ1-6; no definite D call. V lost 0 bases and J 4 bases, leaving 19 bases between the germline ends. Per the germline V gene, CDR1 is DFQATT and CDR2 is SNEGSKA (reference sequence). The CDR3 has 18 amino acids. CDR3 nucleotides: TGCAGTGCTAGAGATGGCCGGGCAGGCCCATCTTATAATTCACCCCTCCACTTT. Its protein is CSARDGRAGPSYNSPLHF.

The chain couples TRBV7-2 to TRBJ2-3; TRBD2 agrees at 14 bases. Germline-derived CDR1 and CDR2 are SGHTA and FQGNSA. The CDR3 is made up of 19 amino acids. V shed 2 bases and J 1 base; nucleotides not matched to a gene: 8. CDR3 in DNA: TGTGCCAGCAGCTTAATAGGACTAGCGGGGGGTAAACGCACAGATACGCAGTATTTT. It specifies CASSLIGLAGGKRTDTQYF.

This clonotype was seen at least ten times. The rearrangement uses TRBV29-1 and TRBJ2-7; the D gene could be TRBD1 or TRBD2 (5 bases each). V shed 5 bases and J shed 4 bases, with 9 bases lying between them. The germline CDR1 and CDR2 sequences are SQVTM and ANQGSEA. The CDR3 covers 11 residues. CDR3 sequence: CSVWDGYEQYF. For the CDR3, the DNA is TGCAGCGTTTGGGACGGATACGAGCAGTACTTC.

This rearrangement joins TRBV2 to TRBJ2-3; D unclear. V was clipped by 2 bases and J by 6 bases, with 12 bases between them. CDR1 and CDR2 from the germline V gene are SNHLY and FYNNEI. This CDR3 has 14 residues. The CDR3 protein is CASSEIDFKDTQYF. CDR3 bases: TGTGCCAGCAGTGAAATCGACTTTAAGGATACGCAGTATTTT.

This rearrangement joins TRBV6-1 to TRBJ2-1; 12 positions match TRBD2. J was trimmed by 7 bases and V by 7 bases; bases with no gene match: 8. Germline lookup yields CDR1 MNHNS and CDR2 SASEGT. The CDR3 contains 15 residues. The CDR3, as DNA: TGTGCCAGCACCGACTCTAGCGGGGGGGCTAATGAGCAGTTCTTC. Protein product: CASTDSSGGANEQFF.

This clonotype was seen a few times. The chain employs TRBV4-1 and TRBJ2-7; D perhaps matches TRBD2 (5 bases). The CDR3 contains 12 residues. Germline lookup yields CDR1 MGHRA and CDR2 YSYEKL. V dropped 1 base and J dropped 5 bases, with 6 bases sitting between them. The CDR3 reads CASSQVGNEQYF. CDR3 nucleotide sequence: TGCGCCAGCAGCCAAGTCGGGAACGAGCAGTACTTC.

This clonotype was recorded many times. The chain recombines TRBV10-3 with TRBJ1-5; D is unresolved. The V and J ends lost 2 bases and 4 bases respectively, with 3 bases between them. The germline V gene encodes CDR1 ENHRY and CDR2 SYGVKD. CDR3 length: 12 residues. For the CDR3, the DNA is TGTGCCATCAGTGAGCCAAATCAGCCCCAGCATTTT. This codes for CAISEPNQPQHF.